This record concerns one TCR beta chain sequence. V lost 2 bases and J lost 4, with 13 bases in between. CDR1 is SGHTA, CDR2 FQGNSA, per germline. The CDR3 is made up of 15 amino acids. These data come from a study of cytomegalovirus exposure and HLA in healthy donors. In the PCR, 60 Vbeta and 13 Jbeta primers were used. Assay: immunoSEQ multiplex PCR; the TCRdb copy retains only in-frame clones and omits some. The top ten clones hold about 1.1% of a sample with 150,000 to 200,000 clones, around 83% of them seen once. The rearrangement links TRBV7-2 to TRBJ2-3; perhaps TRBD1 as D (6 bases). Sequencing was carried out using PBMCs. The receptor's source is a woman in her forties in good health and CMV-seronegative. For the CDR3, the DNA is TGTGCCAGCAGCTTACAGGGGATCTTGGCAGATACGCAGTATTTT. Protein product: CASSLQGILADTQYF.